This TCR beta chain was sequenced for a study of blood T cell repertoires in COVID-19. Study context: PBMCs, B-cell-depleted T cells, or T cells were the source of the cDNA or gDNA that made up the material.

V shed 4 bases and J shed 6 bases, with 20 bases lying between them. Germline V gene lookup returns CDR1 SGHTS and CDR2 YDEGEE. CDR3 length: 15 residues. The data were produced by immunoSEQ multiplex PCR, yet TCRdb's version contains in-frame clones alone and is incomplete. The table shows roughly 190,000 clones, with 84% occurring only once. What was sequenced was peripheral blood. This clonotype was sampled from a woman in her seventies with active or convalescent COVID-19. V and J are TRBV5-8 and TRBJ2-7, with D perhaps matching TRBD1 (6 bases). CDR3 sequence reads: CASSADRWGLAEQYF. In DNA, the CDR3 is TGTGCCAGCAGCGCTGACCGCTGGGGGCTGGCCGAGCAGTACTTC.